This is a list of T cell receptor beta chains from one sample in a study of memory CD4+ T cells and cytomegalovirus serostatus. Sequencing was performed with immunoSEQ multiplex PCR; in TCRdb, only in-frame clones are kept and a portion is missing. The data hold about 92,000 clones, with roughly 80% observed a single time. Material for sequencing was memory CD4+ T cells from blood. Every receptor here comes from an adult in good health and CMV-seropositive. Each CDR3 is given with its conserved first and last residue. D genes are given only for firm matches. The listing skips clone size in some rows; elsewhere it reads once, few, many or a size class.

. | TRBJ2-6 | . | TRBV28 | TGTGCCAGCACCACTACGGGGTCTGGGGCCAACGTCCTGACTTTC | CASTTTGSGANVLTF
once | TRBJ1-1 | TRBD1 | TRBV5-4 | TGTGCCAGCAGTTCCGGGACAGGGGGCCGGAGCACTGAAGCTTTCTTT | CASSSGTGGRSTEAFF
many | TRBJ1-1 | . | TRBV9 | TGTGCCAGCAGCGTCGGACAGTTGAACACTGAAGCTTTCTTT | CASSVGQLNTEAFF
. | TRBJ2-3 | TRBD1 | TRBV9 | TGTGCCAGCAGCTCGGGACAGGGGACAGATACGCAGTATTTT | CASSSGQGTDTQYF
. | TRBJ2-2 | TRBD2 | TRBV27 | TGTGCCAGCAGTTTACGTCTAGCGGGAGGACGCGGCACCGGGGAGCTGTTTTTT | CASSLRLAGGRGTGELFF
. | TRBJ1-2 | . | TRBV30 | TGTGCCTGGAGTCGGCAGGGGCATGGCTACACCTTC | CAWSRQGHGYTF
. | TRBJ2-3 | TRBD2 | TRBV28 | TGTGCCAGCCCCGGGGATAGCGGGATCCCAGATACGCAGTATTTT | CASPGDSGIPDTQYF
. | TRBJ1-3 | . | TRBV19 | TGTGCCAGTAGTATCGCGCAGTTCTCTGGAAACACCATATATTTT | CASSIAQFSGNTIYF
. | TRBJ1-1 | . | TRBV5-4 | TGTGCCAGCAGCTTGTTTATGGGGAACACTGAAGCTTTCTTT | CASSLFMGNTEAFF
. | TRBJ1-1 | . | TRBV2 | TGTGCCACCCAGCGGGGGGCGAGCACTGAAGCTTTCTTT | CATQRGASTEAFF
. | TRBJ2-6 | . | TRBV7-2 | TGTGCCAGCAGCTTAGCATTGCTAGGGACCTCTGGGGCCAACGTCCTGACTTTC | CASSLALLGTSGANVLTF
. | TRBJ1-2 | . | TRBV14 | TGTGCCAGCAGCCAAGTGGCAGGGGAAGGCTACACCTTC | CASSQVAGEGYTF
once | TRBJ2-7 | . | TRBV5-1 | TGCGCCAGCAGTCCGGGACCGTCTTACGAGCAGTACTTC | CASSPGPSYEQYF
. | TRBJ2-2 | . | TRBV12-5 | TGTGCTAGTGGTTTGGCGATCTCAGGCTACGCCGGGGAGCTGTTTTTT | CASGLAISGYAGELFF
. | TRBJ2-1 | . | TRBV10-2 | TGCGCCAGCAGAACCGTTGAGGGGGGGGTAAATGAGCAGTTCTTC | CASRTVEGGVNEQFF
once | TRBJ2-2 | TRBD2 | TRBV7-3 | TGTGCCAGCAGCTTTGGGGTATCGGGACTAGCTCCATCCCGGTTGAACACCGGGGAGCTGTTTTTT | CASSFGVSGLAPSRLNTGELFF
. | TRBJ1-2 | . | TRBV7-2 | TGTGCCAGCAGCTTAAAGGGAGGGATTACCTATGGCTACACCTTC | CASSLKGGITYGYTF
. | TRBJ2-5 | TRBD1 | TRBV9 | TGTGCCAGCAGCGTAGACAGGGGGCTTGAGACCCAGTACTTC | CASSVDRGLETQYF
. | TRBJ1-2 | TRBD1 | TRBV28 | TGTGCCAGCAGCCGGGACAGCTATGGCTACACCTTC | CASSRDSYGYTF
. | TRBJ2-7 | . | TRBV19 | TGTGCCAGTAGTATGCGTGGAGACGAGCAGTACTTC | CASSMRGDEQYF
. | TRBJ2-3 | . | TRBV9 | TGTGCCAGCAGCGTAGACGCAGATACGCAGTATTTT | CASSVDADTQYF
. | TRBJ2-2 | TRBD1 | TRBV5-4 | TGTGCCAGCAGCGACAGGGACAACACCGGGGAGCTGTTTTTT | CASSDRDNTGELFF
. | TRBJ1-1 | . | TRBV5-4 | TGTGCCAGCAGCAGATCCCAGAGAGGGGACACTGAAGCTTTCTTT | CASSRSQRGDTEAFF
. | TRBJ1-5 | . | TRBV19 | TGTGCCAGTATCTCGGGCCAGGATAGCAATCAGCCCCAGCATTTT | CASISGQDSNQPQHF
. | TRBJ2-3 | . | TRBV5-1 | TGCGCCAGCAGCACAGGGACTTATGCCAGCACAGATACGCAGTATTTT | CASSTGTYASTDTQYF
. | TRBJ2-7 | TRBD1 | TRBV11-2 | TGTGCCAGCAGCTCGCAGCCTCCGGGACAGGGCTACGAGCAGTACTTC | CASSSQPPGQGYEQYF
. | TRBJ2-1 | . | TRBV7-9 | TGTGCCAGCAGCCCCGTGGGGGGAGAGTCGAGACAGTTCTTC | CASSPVGGESRQFF
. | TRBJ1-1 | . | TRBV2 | TGTGCCAGCAGTGTGGGGGCGAACACTGAAGCTTTCTTT | CASSVGANTEAFF
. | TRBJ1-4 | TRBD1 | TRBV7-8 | TGTGCCAGCAGGATGACAGGGGGCGCGGGTAATGAAAAACTGTTTTTT | CASRMTGGAGNEKLFF
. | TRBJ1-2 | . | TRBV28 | TGTGCCAGCATGAGACGGTCCGGTGACTATGGCTACACCTTC | CASMRRSGDYGYTF
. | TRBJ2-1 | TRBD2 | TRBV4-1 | TGCGCCAGCAGCCAACCCGTCCGGGAGGATGAGCAGTTCTTC | CASSQPVREDEQFF
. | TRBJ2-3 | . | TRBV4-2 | TGTGCCAGCAGCCAAGGCCAACTTCGGGCAGATACGCAGTATTTT | CASSQGQLRADTQYF
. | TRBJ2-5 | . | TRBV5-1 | TGCGCCAGCAGTTGGGATGAAGAGACCCAGTACTTC | CASSWDEETQYF
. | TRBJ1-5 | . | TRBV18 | TGTGCCAGTTCAGGAGGAGGCCGCTATCAGCCCCAGCATTTT | CASSGGGRYQPQHF
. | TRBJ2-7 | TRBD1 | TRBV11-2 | TGTGCCAGCAGCCCGGGACAGGGGGCCTCCTACGAGCAGTACTTC | CASSPGQGASYEQYF
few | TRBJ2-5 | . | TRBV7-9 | TGTGCCGGGGTGGTGGGCGCGGAAGAGACCCAGTACTTC | CAGVVGAEETQYF
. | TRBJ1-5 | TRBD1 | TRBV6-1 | TGTGCCAGTCGACAGGGAAATCAGCCCCAGCATTTT | CASRQGNQPQHF
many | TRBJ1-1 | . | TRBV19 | TGTGCCAGTAGTATGGGTGGGTCTGTGAACACTGAAGCTTTCTTT | CASSMGGSVNTEAFF
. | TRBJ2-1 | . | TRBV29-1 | TGCAGCGTCCAGGTCCACTGGGGAAATGAGCAGTTCTTC | CSVQVHWGNEQFF
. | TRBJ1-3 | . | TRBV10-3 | TGTGCCATCACTACGGCGGTTGGGGCCTCTGGAAACACCATATATTTT | CAITTAVGASGNTIYF
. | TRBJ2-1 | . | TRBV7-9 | TGTGCCAGCAGCCCCCAACCAGGCCGGCACCGCTACAATGAGCAGTTCTTC | CASSPQPGRHRYNEQFF
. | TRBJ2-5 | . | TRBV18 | TGTGCCAGCTCACCTGACAGTAACCAAGAGACCCAGTACTTC | CASSPDSNQETQYF
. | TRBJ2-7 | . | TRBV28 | TGTGCCAGCAGTCCTCCTTATCTATACGAGCAGTACTTC | CASSPPYLYEQYF
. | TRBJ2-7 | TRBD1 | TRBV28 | TGTGCCAGCAGGGTACGGACAGGGACCTACGAGCAGTACTTC | CASRVRTGTYEQYF
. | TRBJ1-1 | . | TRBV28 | TGTGCCAGCAGTAGCCCCCTGGGCACTGAAGCTTTCTTT | CASSSPLGTEAFF
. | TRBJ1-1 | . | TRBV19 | TGTGCCAGTAAGATGGATAGTTCATGGAACACTGAAGCTTTCTTT | CASKMDSSWNTEAFF